Listed here are 2 T cell receptor beta chains from one sample, sequenced in a study of cytomegalovirus exposure and HLA in healthy donors (dated by TCRdb to about 2017). Libraries were prepared through the immunoSEQ multiplex PCR assay. For the multiplex PCR, a mixture combining 60 forward primers for TCR Vbeta segments and 13 reverse primers for TCR Jbeta segments was used. The source is immuneACCESS, and TCRdb retained only in-frame sequences with V and J called. Part of the clones is not carried over; for the studies checked, unresolved V genes explain less than half of this, and the remainder is unexplained. The sample profile shows about 80,000 clones; approximately 79% of them were found once. The ten largest make up around a fifth of the sample. Sequenced: PBMCs. These receptors all come from a middle-aged woman in good health and CMV-seropositive.

This CDR3 is CASRLTGVVGGYTF. The CDR3 DNA reads TGTGCCAGCAGATTGACAGGGGTCGTAGGTGGCTACACCTTC. The genes are TRBV27 and TRBJ1-2; 8 bases agree with TRBD1. The CDR3 loop spans 14 amino acids. Per germline, CDR1 MNHEY and CDR2 SMNVEV (reference sequence). V was pared by 6 bases and J by 7 bases, with 10 bases of the junction left unmatched.

V usage is TRBV28 and J usage is TRBJ1-2; D might be TRBD1 (6 bases). CDR3 length equals 17 residues. Trimming took 7 bases from V and 4 from J, leaving 25 bases between them. Germline CDR1 MDHEN, CDR2 SYDVKM. As DNA, the CDR3 is TGTGCCAGCACCTCACCCTTGGGCACAGGGTTAGTCTATGGCTACACCTTC. Translation gives CASTSPLGTGLVYGYTF.